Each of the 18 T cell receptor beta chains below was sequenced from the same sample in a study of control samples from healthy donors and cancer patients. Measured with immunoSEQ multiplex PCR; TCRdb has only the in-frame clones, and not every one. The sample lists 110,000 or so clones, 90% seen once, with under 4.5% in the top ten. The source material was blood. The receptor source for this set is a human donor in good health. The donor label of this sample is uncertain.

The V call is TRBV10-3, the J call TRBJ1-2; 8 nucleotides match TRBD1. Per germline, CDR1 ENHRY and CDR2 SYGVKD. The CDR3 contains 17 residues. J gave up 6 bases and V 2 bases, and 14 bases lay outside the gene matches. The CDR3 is CAISEGQGASQQNGYTF. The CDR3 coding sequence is TGTGCCATCAGTGAGGGGCAGGGGGCGAGTCAGCAGAATGGCTACACCTTC.

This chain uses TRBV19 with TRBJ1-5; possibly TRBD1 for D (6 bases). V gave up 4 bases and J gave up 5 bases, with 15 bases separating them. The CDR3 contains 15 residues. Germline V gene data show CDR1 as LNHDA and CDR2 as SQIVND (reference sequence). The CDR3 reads CASSRGRGTYQPQHF. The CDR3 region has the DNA TGTGCCAGTAGTAGGGGCAGGGGAACCTATCAGCCCCAGCATTTT.

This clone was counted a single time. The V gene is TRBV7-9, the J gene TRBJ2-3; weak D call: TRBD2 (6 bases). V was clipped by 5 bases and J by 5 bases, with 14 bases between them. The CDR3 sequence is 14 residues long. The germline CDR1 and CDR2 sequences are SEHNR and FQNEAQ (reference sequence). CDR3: CASSPGMGGDTQYF. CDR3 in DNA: TGTGCCAGCAGCCCGGGTATGGGGGGAGATACGCAGTATTTT.

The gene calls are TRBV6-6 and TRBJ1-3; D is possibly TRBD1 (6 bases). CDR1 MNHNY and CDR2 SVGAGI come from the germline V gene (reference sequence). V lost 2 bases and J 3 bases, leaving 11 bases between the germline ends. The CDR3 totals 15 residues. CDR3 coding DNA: TGTGCCAGCAGTTACCGGGGGGCCGATGGAAACACCATATATTTT. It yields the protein CASSYRGADGNTIYF.

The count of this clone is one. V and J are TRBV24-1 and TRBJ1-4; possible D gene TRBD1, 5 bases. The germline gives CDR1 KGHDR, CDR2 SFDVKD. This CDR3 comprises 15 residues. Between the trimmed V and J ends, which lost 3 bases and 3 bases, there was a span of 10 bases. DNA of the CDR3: TGTGCCACCAGTGATGGAGGGGCTTCTAATGAAAAACTGTTTTTT. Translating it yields CATSDGGASNEKLFF.

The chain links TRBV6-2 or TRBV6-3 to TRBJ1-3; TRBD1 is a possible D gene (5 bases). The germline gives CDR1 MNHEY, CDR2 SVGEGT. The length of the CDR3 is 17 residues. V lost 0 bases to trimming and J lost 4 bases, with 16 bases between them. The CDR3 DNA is TGTGCCAGCAGTTACTCAACAGGAGTCGCCTTCGGAAACACCATATATTTT. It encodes CASSYSTGVAFGNTIYF.

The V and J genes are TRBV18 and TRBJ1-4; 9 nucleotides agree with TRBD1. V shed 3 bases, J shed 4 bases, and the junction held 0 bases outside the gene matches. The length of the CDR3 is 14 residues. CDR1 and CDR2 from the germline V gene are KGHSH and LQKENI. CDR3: CASSPGQGNEKLFF. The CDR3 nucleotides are TGTGCCAGCTCACCGGGACAGGGTAATGAAAAACTGTTTTTT.

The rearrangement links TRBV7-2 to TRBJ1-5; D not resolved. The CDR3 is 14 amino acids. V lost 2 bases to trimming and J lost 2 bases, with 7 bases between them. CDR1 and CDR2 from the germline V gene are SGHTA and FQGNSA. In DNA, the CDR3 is TGTGCCAGCAGCTTACTCCAGGGCAATCAGCCCCAGCATTTT. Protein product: CASSLLQGNQPQHF.

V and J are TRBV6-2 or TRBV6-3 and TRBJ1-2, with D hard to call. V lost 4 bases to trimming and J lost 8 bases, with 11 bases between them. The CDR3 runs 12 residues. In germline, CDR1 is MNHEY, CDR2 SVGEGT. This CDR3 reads CASSLTSLGYTF. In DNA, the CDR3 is TGTGCCAGCAGTTTAACGTCGTTGGGCTACACCTTC.

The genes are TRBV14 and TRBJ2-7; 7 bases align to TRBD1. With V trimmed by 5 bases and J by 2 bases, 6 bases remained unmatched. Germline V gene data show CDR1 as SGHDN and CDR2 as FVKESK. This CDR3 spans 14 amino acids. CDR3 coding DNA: TGTGCCAGCAGCTTCGAGGGGGCTACCTACGAGCAGTACTTC. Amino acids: CASSFEGATYEQYF.

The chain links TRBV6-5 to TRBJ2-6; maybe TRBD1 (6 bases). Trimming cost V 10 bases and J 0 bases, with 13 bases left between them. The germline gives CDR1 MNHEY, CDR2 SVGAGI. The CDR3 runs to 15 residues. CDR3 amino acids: CATSEDSSGANVLTF. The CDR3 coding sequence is TGTGCCACCTCAGAGGACAGCTCTGGGGCCAACGTCCTGACTTTC.

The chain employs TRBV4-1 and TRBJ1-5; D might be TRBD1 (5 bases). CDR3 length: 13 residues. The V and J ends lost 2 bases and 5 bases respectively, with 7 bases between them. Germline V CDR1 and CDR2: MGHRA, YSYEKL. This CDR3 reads CASSQTGDQPQHF. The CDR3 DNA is TGCGCCAGCAGCCAAACGGGGGATCAGCCCCAGCATTTT.

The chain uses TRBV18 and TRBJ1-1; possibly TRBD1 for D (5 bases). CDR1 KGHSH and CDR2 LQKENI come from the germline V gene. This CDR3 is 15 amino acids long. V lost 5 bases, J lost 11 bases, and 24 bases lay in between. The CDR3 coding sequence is TGTGCCAGCTCATCTGACAGCGACCAACCCTTGAATGCTTTCTTT. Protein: CASSSDSDQPLNAFF.

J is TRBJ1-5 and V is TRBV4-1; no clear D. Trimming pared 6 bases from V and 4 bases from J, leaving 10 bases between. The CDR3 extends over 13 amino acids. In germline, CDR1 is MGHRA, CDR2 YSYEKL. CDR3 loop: CASSPRTNQPQHF. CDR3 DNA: TGCGCCAGCAGTCCCCGGACTAATCAGCCCCAGCATTTT.

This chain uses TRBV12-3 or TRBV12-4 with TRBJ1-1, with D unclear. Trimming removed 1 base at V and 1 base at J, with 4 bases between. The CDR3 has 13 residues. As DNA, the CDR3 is TGTGCCAGCAGTTTAGGCGGGAACACTGAAGCTTTCTTT. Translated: CASSLGGNTEAFF.

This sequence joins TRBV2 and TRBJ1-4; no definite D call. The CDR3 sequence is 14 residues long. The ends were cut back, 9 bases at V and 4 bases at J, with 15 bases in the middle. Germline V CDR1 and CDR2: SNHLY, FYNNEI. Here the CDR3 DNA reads TGTGCCAGTAGTACACGGCGTGGTAATGAAAAACTGTTTTTT. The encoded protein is CASSTRRGNEKLFF.

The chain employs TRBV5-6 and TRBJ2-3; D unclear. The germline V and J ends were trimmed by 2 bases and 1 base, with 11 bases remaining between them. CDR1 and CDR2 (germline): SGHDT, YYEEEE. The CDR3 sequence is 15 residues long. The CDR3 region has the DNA TGTGCCAGCAGCTTAAACCAGGTCGGCACAGATACGCAGTATTTT. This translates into CASSLNQVGTDTQYF. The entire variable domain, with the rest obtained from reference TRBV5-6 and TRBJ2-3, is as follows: DAGVTQSPTHLIKTRGQQVTLRCSPKSGHDTVSWYQQALGQGPQFIFQYYEEEERQRGNFPDRFSGHQFPNYSSELNVNALLLGDSALYLCASSLNQVGTDTQYFGPGTRLTVL.

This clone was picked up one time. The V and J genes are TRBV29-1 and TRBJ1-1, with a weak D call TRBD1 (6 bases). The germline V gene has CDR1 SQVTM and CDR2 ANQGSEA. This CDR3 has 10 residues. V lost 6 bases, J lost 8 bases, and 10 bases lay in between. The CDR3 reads CSVRGREAFF. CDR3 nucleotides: TGCAGCGTGAGGGGGAGGGAAGCTTTCTTT.